This TCR beta chain was documented in a study of CD8+ T cells in alopecia areata (dated by TCRdb to the late 2010s). About the investigation overall: Treated patients were enrolled in an open-label pilot trial of oral tofacitinib at 5 to 10 mg twice daily for moderate-to-severe alopecia areata. Patients received tofacitinib for 6 to 18 months and were then followed off drug for 6 months to check for delayed response and recurrence. The SALT score, which quantifies the percentage of affected scalp surface area, was used to measure disease severity in treated patients. The study used high-throughput TCRbeta sequencing to examine T cell clonal expansion in alopecia areata, in both the C3H/HeJ mouse model and human patients. On the human side, TCRbeta sequencing was run on scalp tissue and on sorted CD4+ and CD8+ peripheral blood T cells from healthy controls and from alopecia areata patients with either patchy or totalis/universalis disease. Biopsies were taken from tofacitinib-treated patients at baseline and again at 4 and 24 weeks into treatment, and several of those patients also had a later scalp biopsy. Scalp clonality was compared across normal scalp (n=4), patchy alopecia areata scalp (n=8), and alopecia totalis/universalis scalp (n=8). RNA was extracted with the PAXgene miRNA kit for fixed scalp, the miRNeasy kit for PBMCs, and the RNeasy kit for mouse skin. TCRbeta CDR3 regions were amplified by immunoSEQ multiplex PCR using 35 Vbeta forward and 13 Jbeta reverse primers.

This clone was seen only a few times. Its target antigen remains unknown. Per-nucleotide qualities are absent, and no much larger clonotype sits a single base away. From cysteine to phenylalanine, the CDR3 is 13 amino acids long. The only DNA kept is the CDR3, 39 bases in frame from the first base. The germline V gene gives CDR1 as SGHAT and CDR2 as FQNNGV. Cut back by 2 bases and 5 bases, the V and J ends lie 9 bases apart. What this sample's time point label stands for: around 28 days on oral tofacitinib. The sample's treatment or condition label, in plain terms: oral pan-JAK inhibitor, 5-10 mg twice daily. From alopecia areata patients, peripheral blood was collected along with lesional scalp punch biopsies. PBMCs were separated by density centrifugation and stained for CD3, CD4 and CD8, after which CD4+ and CD8+ T cells were sorted on a FACSAria. The library relied on the immunoSEQ multiplex PCR assay. RNA was extracted from all samples and reverse transcribed into cDNA, which served as template for TCR sequencing. First-strand cDNA was synthesized using SuperScript III with a 2:1 mix of oligo-dT and random hexamers. A synthetic immune receptor repertoire was used to gauge amplification bias, and whatever bias remained was removed computationally. Per the authors' processing: Raw reads were preprocessed for error removal, and CDR3 was defined according to IMGT conventions as running from the conserved cysteine to phenylalanine. Clonality was calculated as 1 minus Shannon entropy normalized by log2 of the number of productive unique TCRs. Whether each scalp clone was CD4 or CD8 was inferred by checking scalp TCRbeta sequences against the CD4 and CD8 repertoires from sorted blood. TCRdb carries this immuneACCESS record with in-frame sequences only. Its versions omit some clonotypes, under half of them owing to an unresolved V gene in the studies checked, with the rest unexplained. V and J calls and clone size follow that table, whereas D and trimming were derived from the DNA. Present in this sample are more than 150,000 clones, roughly three fifths of which were seen just once. The ten top clones hold less than 3.5% of the sample.

General conclusions and limits of the study: During tofacitinib treatment, many expanded lesional clones stuck around in both scalp and blood, and this persistence may partly explain why relapse happens after treatment is stopped. Scalp clonality and the number of expanded CD8+ clones among the top 100 scalp clones were significantly decreased by tofacitinib. Unlike mouse skin, where gammadelta T cells dominate, normal human skin contains resident alphabeta T cells that get sequenced too, which complicates analysis of the scalp TCR repertoire. Lesional scalp, especially in alopecia totalis/universalis, showed higher clonality and more expanded CD8+ clones than normal scalp, suggesting antigenic drive. Because the treated cohort was small and included a single nonresponder, larger studies are needed to assess links between baseline CD8+ expansion and response. Compared with mice, TCR sequences shared between patients were less clear, possibly partly because of HLA diversity across the patient population.

The sequenced sample was CD4+ T cells sorted from blood, obtained at week 4, from a patient treated with tofacitinib. The chain is assembled from TRBV11-2 and TRBJ1-1, with no confident D gene call. The TCR sequence derives from a human donor with alopecia areata. The DNA is as follows: TGTGCCAGCAGCTTACAACGGATAACTGAAGCTTTCTTT. Its protein reads: CASSLQRITEAFF.